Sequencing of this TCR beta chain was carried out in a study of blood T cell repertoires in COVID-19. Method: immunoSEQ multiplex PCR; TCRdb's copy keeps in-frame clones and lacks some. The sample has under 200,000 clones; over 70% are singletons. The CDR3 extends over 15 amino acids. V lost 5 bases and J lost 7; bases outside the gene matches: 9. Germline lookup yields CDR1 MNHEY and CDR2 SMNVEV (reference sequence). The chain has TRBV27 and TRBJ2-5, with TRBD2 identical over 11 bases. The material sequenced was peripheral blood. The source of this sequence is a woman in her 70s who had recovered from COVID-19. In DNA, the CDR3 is TGTGCCAGCAGTCCGGGACTAGCGGCAAGTGGGACCCAGTACTTC. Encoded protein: CASSPGLAASGTQYF.